This T cell receptor beta chain was obtained from a study of T cells in narcolepsy. At the level of the study: Patients with NT1 or NT2 and healthy control donors were enrolled.

Whole-study findings and limits: Autoreactive clonotypes reportedly recurred in blood of same and different patients, not controls. Same-patient CSF and blood CD4+ T cell clonotypes included HCRT-specific and TRIB2-specific autoreactive ones. Autoreactive clone sequences were missing from some blood memory CD4+ repertoires.

Comments on this clone: Antigen specificity is unknown.

This CDR3 region has 10 residues. Trimming took off 11 bases at V and 10 bases at J, with 9 bases between the two ends. Germline assignment: CDR1 MNHNY and CDR2 SVGAGI (reference sequence). TCRdb keeps only in-frame clones here, not all; method: immunoSEQ multiplex PCR. The repertoire includes under 35,000 clones, 75% to 85% of them detected once, and approximately 1% sits in the top ten. This rearrangement joins TRBV6-6 to TRBJ1-6; D unclear. Sequenced material: CD45RA- memory CD4+ T cells from PBMCs. The clonotype originates from a human donor with narcolepsy. The CDR3 region has the DNA TGTGCCGGAGGCCTGTCACCCCTCCACTTT. Its protein is CAGGLSPLHF.